The entry below describes one TCR beta chain. TCRdb's table, derived via immunoSEQ multiplex PCR, lists solely in-frame clones and lacks some. The sample contains 55,000 to 70,000 clones, around 83% of which appear only once. Per the germline V gene, CDR1 is SNHLY and CDR2 is FYNNEI. CDR3 length: 17 amino acids. The V and J ends lost 7 bases and 6 bases, in that order; junction bases with no gene match: 12. The sample belongs to a study of blood T cell repertoires in COVID-19. Overall study context: The study drew acute and convalescent COVID-19 samples from the United States, Italy and Spain. The cDNA or gDNA used as material had been derived from T cells, B-cell-depleted T cells, or PBMCs.

The V gene is TRBV2, the J gene TRBJ2-2; the match to TRBD2 covers 12 bases. The clonotype comes from a woman older than 75 with acute or convalescent COVID-19. The sample was peripheral blood. The CDR3: CASTDTGLAGPSGELFF. DNA for the CDR3: TGTGCCAGCACAGATACCGGACTAGCGGGACCCTCCGGGGAGCTGTTTTTT.